One and the same sample provided the 10 T cell receptor gamma chains below, sequenced in a study of Vδ1+ human thymocytes. Study conclusions and caveats: Thymic TRG and TRD repertoires appeared highly polyclonal, with Gaussian CDR3 length distributions.

These receptors' targets are unknown. Extracted RNA was reverse transcribed into cDNA. Multiplex PCR used pooled V-gene forward primers and a constant-region reverse primer to amplify CDR3s. TCRdb fed the multiplex PCR reads to CATT. The repertoire includes more than 9,000 gamma-chain clones, around 42% of them detected once, and 1.5% to 2% sits in the top ten. Sequencing input: Vdelta1+ gamma-delta thymocytes from the thymus. Sample subset: FACS-sorted CD3+ TCRalphabeta- TCRVdelta1+ TCRVdelta2- thymocytes. The receptor source for this set is a boy younger than two who had congenital heart surgery.

This chain links TRGV3 with TRGJ1 or TRGJ2. TCRdb offers no J gene call, so here the DNA was matched to germline to obtain one. CDR1 and CDR2 (germline): VTNTFY, YDVSTARD (reference sequence). Losses at the gene ends were 0 bases for V and 7 bases for J; bases not matched to a gene: 6. CDR3 length: 13 amino acids. CDR3 bases: TGTGCCACCTGGGACAGGCGACACTATAAGAAACTCTTT. This encodes CATWDRRHYKKLF.

Concerning this clone itself: Just one base apart from a much larger clone, this may be a read error. Other DNA variants within this sample encode the same CDR3. This sequence joins TRGV3 and TRGJ1 or TRGJ2. The J gene is not listed in TCRdb, so it was assigned here from a DNA match to germline. This CDR3 has 14 residues. CDR1 is VTNTFY and CDR2 is YDVSTARD in the germline V gene (reference sequence). Germline trimming cut 0 bases from V and 2 bases from J; bases unmatched to any gene: 4. The CDR3 DNA reads TGTGCCACCTGGGACAGGCGTGATTATTATAAGAAACTCTTT. Translating gives CATWDRRDYYKKLF.

As concerns this clone: This may arise from a read error, as a much more abundant clone is one base away. The V gene lacks a call, and TRGJ1 or TRGJ2 is the J gene. This CDR3 spans 10 amino acids. CDR3 sequence (DNA): TGTGCCTTGTGGGAGGAGAAGAAACTCTTT. The encoded protein is CALWEEKKLF.

The chain uses TRGV4 and TRGJ1 or TRGJ2. Here the J gene came from matching the DNA to germline, since TCRdb omits it. CDR3 length equals 12 residues. Germline V gene data show CDR1 as EGSTGY and CDR2 as YDSYTSSV. Losses at the gene ends were 6 bases for V and 9 bases for J; bases not matched to a gene: 11. The CDR3 sequence is CATWHLGPKKLF. In nucleotides, the CDR3 is TGTGCCACCTGGCATTTGGGTCCTAAGAAACTCTTT.

This clone was found a few times. The chain joins TRGV9 to TRGJ1 or TRGJ2. V was clipped by 0 bases and J by 12 bases; unmatched bases: 8. Germline lookup yields CDR1 GITISATS and CDR2 ISYDGTV (reference sequence). This CDR3 region has 12 residues. Here the CDR3 DNA reads TGTGCCTTGTGGGAGGTGCCGGTTGGGAAACTCTTT. This sequence encodes CALWEVPVGKLF.

In regard to this clone: A read error may be the cause here, since a much bigger clone is one base away. This specimen includes other DNA sequences encoding the same CDR3. The J gene is TRGJ1 or TRGJ2, the V gene TRGV9. This CDR3 is 13 amino acids long. Germline V lookup: CDR1 GITISATS, CDR2 ISYDGTV (reference sequence). V shed 2 bases, J shed 2 bases, and the junction held 3 bases outside the gene matches. The CDR3 nucleotides are TGTGCCTTGTGGGAGGCGGATTATTATAAGAAACTCTTT. This sequence encodes CALWEADYYKKLF.

The J gene is TRGJ1 or TRGJ2, the V gene TRGV4. As TCRdb names no J gene, one was assigned here on the basis of a DNA match to germline. The CDR3 loop spans 15 amino acids. The junction had 6 bases not matched to a gene; V was cut back by 0 bases and J by 1 base. CDR1 is EGSTGY, CDR2 YDSYTSSV, per germline. The CDR3 loop reads CATWDGRCNYYKKLF. The CDR3 DNA is TGTGCCACCTGGGATGGGCGGTGTAATTATTATAAGAAACTCTTT.

Of note for this clone: The same CDR3 also results from other DNA sequences found in this sample. This rearrangement joins TRGV4 to TRGJ1 or TRGJ2. The J gene is not listed in TCRdb, so it was assigned here from a DNA match to germline. The CDR3 is 11 amino acids. V lost 0 bases, J lost 10 bases, and 3 bases stayed unmatched. CDR1 is EGSTGY, CDR2 YDSYTSSV, per germline. The CDR3, as DNA: TGTGCCACCTGGGATGGGCAGAAGAAACTCTTT. Its translation: CATWDGQKKLF.

This chain joins TRGV9 and TRGJP. TCRdb leaves out the J gene; it was filled in here by matching the DNA to germline. Looked up from germline, CDR1 is GITISATS and CDR2 is ISYDGTV (reference sequence). The CDR3 loop spans 14 amino acids. V trimming: 7 bases; J trimming: 6 bases; junction bases outside the gene matches: 3. The CDR3 spells CALCVELGKKIKVF. As DNA, the CDR3 is TGTGCCTTGTGTGTAGAGTTGGGCAAAAAAATCAAGGTATTT.

To note about this clone: The junction departs from germline at one end; a sequencing error may be responsible. The rearrangement links TRGV4 to TRGJ1 or TRGJ2. TCRdb carries no J gene annotation; the J gene was assigned here by matching the DNA with germline. The germline V gene has CDR1 EGSTGY and CDR2 YDSYTSSV. The CDR3 totals 12 residues. The CDR3 bases are TGTGCCACCTTGGATGGGCGATATAAGAAACTCTTT. It specifies CATLDGRYKKLF.